One T cell receptor beta chain is described in this entry. This record belongs to a study of CD8 T cells in Susac syndrome. Study as a whole: Patients with Susac syndrome were therapy-naive, treated with corticosteroids, or treated with intravenous immunoglobulin alone when blood was collected.

The V gene's germline CDR1 is SGDLS and CDR2 YYNGEE. The CDR3 has 12 amino acids. The V end lost 3 bases, the J end lost 6 bases, and 10 bases lay between the germline ends. Reverse transcription used roughly 0.5 to 1 ug RNA and random hexamers. TCRdb passed the immunoSEQ multiplex PCR reads through MiXCR, listing each CDR3 protein once. The data contain approximately 260,000 distinct CDR3 sequences, roughly 95% of them singletons. The sequence derives from a human donor with Susac syndrome. The sequenced sample consisted of CD4+ T cells from PBMCs. The V call is TRBV9, the J call TRBJ2-7, with D unclear. CDR3 amino acids: CASSEYLGEQYF. CDR3 coding DNA: TGTGCCAGCAGCGAATATCTGGGCGAGCAGTACTTC.